Below are 22 T cell receptor beta chains sequenced from a single sample in a study of T-cell reconstitution after alpha-beta-depleted transplantation in children. TCRbeta library construction was performed incorporating unique molecular identifiers. TCRdb used MiXCR to reprocess the PCR reads, holding one entry per CDR3 protein. The table lists approximately 500,000 distinct CDR3 sequences, 25% to 30% of them singletons. Specimen: PBMCs, collected before TCRalphabeta/CD19-depleted stem cell transplant. Receptor source: a boy under two years old with Wiskott-Aldrich syndrome, due to receive a stem cell transplant.

The rearrangement links TRBV25-1 to TRBJ2-5; the match to TRBD2 covers 16 bases. Germline CDR1 MGHDK, CDR2 SYGVNS. The junction had 2 bases not matched to a gene; V was cut back by 3 bases and J by 1 base. CDR3 length equals 17 residues. The CDR3 nucleotides read TGTGCCAGCAGTGAGGGACTAGCGGGAGGGCCCCAAGAGACCCAGTACTTC. Translating gives CASSEGLAGGPQETQYF.

J is TRBJ2-7 and V is TRBV6-1, with 11 bases matching TRBD1. V was clipped by 0 bases and J by 3 bases; unmatched bases: 4. The CDR3 has 16 residues. Looked up from germline, CDR1 is MNHNS and CDR2 is SASEGT. CDR3 loop: CASSEALGTGGYEQYF. Here the CDR3 DNA reads TGTGCCAGCAGTGAAGCGCTTGGGACAGGGGGCTACGAGCAGTACTTC.

This clonotype has a handful of counts. V gene TRBV6-1 combines with J gene TRBJ1-4; 9 nucleotides agree with TRBD1. This CDR3 region has 14 residues. Germline CDR1 reads MNHNS; CDR2 reads SASEGT. V lost 6 bases, J lost 7 bases, and 6 bases stayed unmatched. CDR3 region: CASSNRGRGEKLFF. CDR3 bases: TGTGCCAGCAGCAACAGGGGGCGAGGTGAAAAACTGTTTTTT.

The chain is built from TRBV12-3 or TRBV12-4 and TRBJ2-7, with a tentative D call TRBD2 (5 bases). This CDR3 is 13 amino acids long. The V end was cut by 4 bases, the J end by 4 bases, with 11 bases between. CDR3 region: CASSSSRGYEQYF. CDR3 sequence (DNA): TGTGCCAGCAGTTCCTCCCGAGGGTACGAGCAGTACTTC.

The V call is TRBV14, the J call TRBJ1-3; D gene ambiguous. V dropped 1 base and J dropped 4 bases, with 14 bases sitting between them. Germline CDR1 SGHDN, CDR2 FVKESK. The CDR3 totals 16 residues. The CDR3 reads CASSQAHREYGNTIYF. In DNA form, the CDR3 reads TGTGCCAGCAGCCAAGCCCACCGGGAGTACGGAAACACCATATATTTT.

This chain links TRBV27 with TRBJ2-1, with a weak D call TRBD2 (7 bases). Trimming left V 6 bases short and J 8 bases short, with 17 bases between. Germline V gene sequence: CDR1 MNHEY, CDR2 SMNVEV (reference sequence). The CDR3 has 14 amino acids. CDR3 sequence (DNA): TGTGCCAGCAGCAGGGGCGGGAGTCGTTATGAGCAGTTCTTC. Amino acids: CASSRGGSRYEQFF.

The chain employs TRBV27 and TRBJ2-7, with 8 positions matching TRBD2. This CDR3 comprises 15 residues. Losses at the gene ends were 3 bases for V and 3 bases for J; bases not matched to a gene: 7. Per the germline V gene, CDR1 is MNHEY and CDR2 is SMNVEV (reference sequence). The chain's CDR3 is CASSFRIAGLYEQYF. The CDR3 coding sequence is TGTGCCAGCAGTTTTCGAATAGCGGGGCTCTACGAGCAGTACTTC.

This clonotype was counted at least ten times. The chain combines TRBV7-3 with TRBJ1-6; a possible D gene is TRBD1 (5 bases). The CDR3 covers 16 residues. CDR1 SGHTA and CDR2 FQGTGA come from the germline V gene. Trimming stripped 2 bases from V and 0 bases from J, with 8 bases between. Here the CDR3 DNA reads TGTGCCAGCAGCTTAGGGGGGAGCTCCTATAATTCACCCCTCCACTTT. Its translation: CASSLGGSSYNSPLHF.

The chain joins TRBV18 to TRBJ2-5; 9 bases line up with TRBD2. Unmatched junction bases numbered 7, after V lost 3 bases and J lost 8 bases. From germline, CDR1 is KGHSH and CDR2 LQKENI. There are 14 residues in the CDR3. CDR3 region: CASSPLAGPGTQYF. The CDR3 bases are TGTGCCAGCTCACCTCTAGCGGGACCCGGCACCCAGTACTTC.

In this sample, this clonotype turned up a few times. The chain links TRBV4-1 to TRBJ2-1; 11 nucleotides align to TRBD2. Germline V lookup: CDR1 MGHRA, CDR2 YSYEKL. The CDR3 covers 15 residues. J gave up 6 bases and V 6 bases, and 7 bases lay outside the gene matches. Here the CDR3 reads CASRLSGTSGNEQFF. CDR3 nucleotides: TGCGCCAGCAGACTATCCGGGACTAGCGGCAATGAGCAGTTCTTC.

The V and J genes are TRBV19 and TRBJ1-5; D gene ambiguous. The CDR3 is 12 amino acids. Germline V gene sequence: CDR1 LNHDA, CDR2 SQIVND (reference sequence). Trimming cost V 4 bases and J 4 bases, with 5 bases left between them. The CDR3 DNA reads TGTGCCAGTAGTACGAGAAATCAGCCCCAGCATTTT. This codes for CASSTRNQPQHF.

V usage is TRBV27 and J usage is TRBJ1-2; D is unclear. The V and J ends lost 2 bases and 6 bases respectively, with 7 bases between them. CDR1 and CDR2 (germline): MNHEY, SMNVEV (reference sequence). The CDR3 has 12 amino acids. The CDR3, as DNA: TGTGCCAGCAGTTTAAGTCGCGATGGCTACACCTTC. It translates to CASSLSRDGYTF.

This clonotype was counted a few times. The chain links TRBV5-1 to TRBJ2-1; 10 bases agree with TRBD2. The CDR3 consists of 17 residues. The J segment lost 6 bases and the V segment lost 0 bases, leaving 9 bases of the junction unmatched. The V gene's germline CDR1 is SGHRS and CDR2 YFSETQ. CDR3 in amino acids: CASSLGLLAGTTNEQFF. For the CDR3, the DNA is TGCGCCAGCAGCTTGGGACTACTAGCGGGAACCACCAATGAGCAGTTCTTC.

The gene calls are TRBV4-2 and TRBJ1-5; D not certain. This CDR3 is 13 amino acids long. From germline, CDR1 is LGHNA and CDR2 YNFKEQ. Trimming left V 1 base short and J 5 bases short, with 6 bases between. The CDR3 bases are TGTGCCAGCAGCCAAGGGACCCATCAGCCCCAGCATTTT. This translates into CASSQGTHQPQHF.

The chain is built from TRBV24-1 and TRBJ2-1; TRBD2 agrees at 12 bases. V lost 4 bases and J lost 4; bases outside the gene matches: 10. Per germline, CDR1 KGHDR and CDR2 SFDVKD. This CDR3 comprises 18 residues. In DNA form, the CDR3 reads TGTGCCACCAGTGACCCGACTAGCGGGAGTACGAAGTACAATGAGCAGTTCTTC. Translation: CATSDPTSGSTKYNEQFF.

The chain uses TRBV12-3 or TRBV12-4 and TRBJ2-7; 7 bases line up with TRBD2. The CDR3 contains 13 residues. J gave up 0 bases and V 7 bases, and 3 bases lay outside the gene matches. DNA of the CDR3: TGTGCCAGCAATAGGGACTACTCCTACGAGCAGTACTTC. It encodes CASNRDYSYEQYF.

The CDR3 here is CASSSGLAPGETQYF. CDR3 nucleotide sequence: TGTGCCAGCAGCTCGGGACTAGCGCCGGGAGAGACCCAGTACTTC. The V gene is TRBV7-9, the J gene TRBJ2-5, with TRBD2 matching over 10 bases. The CDR3 extends over 15 amino acids. Germline lookup yields CDR1 SEHNR and CDR2 FQNEAQ (reference sequence). V trimming: 4 bases; J trimming: 4 bases; junction bases outside the gene matches: 6. The whole variable domain, filled in from reference TRBV7-9 and TRBJ2-5, reads DTGVSQNPRHKITKRGQNVTFRCDPISEHNRLYWYRQTLGQGPEFLTYFQNEAQLEKSRLLSDRFSAERPKGSFSTLEIQRTEQGDSAMYLCASSSGLAPGETQYFGPGTRLLVL.

The chain employs TRBV9 and TRBJ2-2; D not certain. V lost 0 bases, J lost 4 bases, and 7 bases lay in between. Germline V gives CDR1 SGDLS, CDR2 YYNGEE. The CDR3 extends over 14 amino acids. The CDR3 DNA follows: TGTGCCAGCAGCGTAGCATCGGGCACCGGGGAGCTGTTTTTT. Encoded protein: CASSVASGTGELFF.

V and J are TRBV12-3 or TRBV12-4 and TRBJ1-2; D might be TRBD1 (5 bases). This CDR3 spans 17 amino acids. The V end was cut by 2 bases, the J end by 4 bases, with 20 bases between. CDR3 bases: TGTGCCAGCAGTTTAATGCCGGGGGGAGGCCGACGCTATGGCTACACCTTC. This translates into CASSLMPGGGRRYGYTF.

For the CDR3, the DNA is TGTGCCAGCTCCCAGCGGGTGTTAAGCACAGATACGCAGTATTTT. This gives the protein CASSQRVLSTDTQYF. V is TRBV18 and J is TRBJ2-3, with a weak D call TRBD2 (6 bases). The V gene's germline CDR1 is KGHSH and CDR2 LQKENI. Deletions cut 6 bases from V and 0 bases from J, with 13 bases between. This CDR3 has 15 residues.

The rearrangement joins TRBV7-2 to TRBJ2-7, with D possibly matching TRBD2 (5 bases). The CDR3 runs to 16 residues. The germline V and J ends were trimmed by 5 bases and 0 bases, with 17 bases remaining between them. Per germline, CDR1 SGHTA and CDR2 FQGNSA. The CDR3 DNA reads TGTGCCAGCAGCCTACGATCGGGGAGCCTCTCCTACGAGCAGTACTTC. Translating gives CASSLRSGSLSYEQYF.

The chain couples TRBV21-1 to TRBJ2-3; the table's D gene call, TRBD2, was not cross checked with the DNA. TRBV21-1 constitutes a pseudogene. The CDR3 sequence is 16 residues long. The CDR3 sequence is CASKELEAGLTDTQYF. CDR3 in DNA: TGTGCCAGCAAGGAGTTAGAGGCGGGCCTCACAGATACGCAGTATTTT.